The rows below give T cell receptor beta chains drawn from one sample of a study of early T cells in non-severe SARS-CoV-2 infection. TCRdb re-analysed the 5' RACE reads in MiXCR, keeping a single row per CDR3 protein. The sample lists some 49,000 distinct CDR3 sequences, approximately 12% occurring once. Sequenced material: whole blood. These receptors all come from an adult who was a healthcare worker with PCR-confirmed SARS-CoV-2 infection or an uninfected control (not recorded which). CDR3s include the opening cysteine and the closing phenylalanine or tryptophan.

v_gene	len	CDR3aa
TRBV24-1	12	CATSFQSDTQYF
TRBV15	15	CATSRDEGANQPQHF
TRBV28	13	CASSSRQGPQQYF
TRBV29-1	14	CSVEPGSSGNTIYF
TRBV7-2	15	CASRQDRGDTGELFF
TRBV29-1	15	CSVEDSGRAHYGYTF
TRBV6-6	11	CASSATDTQYF
TRBV5-6	14	CASSFDTISYEQYF
TRBV7-3	15	CASSLRQGPSYEQYF
TRBV7-9	15	CASSLAGTAREKLFF
TRBV28	12	CASSLYGYGYTF
TRBV11-1	13	CASSRTGFYEQYF
TRBV4-3	17	CASSQEVGSSSYNEQFF
TRBV3-1	14	CASSHYRNTGELFF
TRBV24-1	15	CATSDRRPHTDTQYF
TRBV12-3/TRBV12-4	15	CASSLGSGPKNIQYF
TRBV6-1	13	CASSQWEATEAFF
TRBV5-6	16	CASNIRDRGRGRGYTF
TRBV5-5	15	CASRDRDASNQPQHF
TRBV19	16	CASSLSSGVSTDTQYF
TRBV6-5	15	CASRTDRGQYNEQFF
TRBV6-5	15	CASRGTKLAKNIQYF
TRBV6-5	14	CASSYTARNPEAFF
TRBV9	16	CASSVGGGGGAGEQYF
TRBV29-1	11	CSAGYHNEQFF
TRBV12-5	15	CASGLGTGLFYEQYF
TRBV9	14	CASSVGGSQGTQYF
TRBV11-2	16	CASSRGAPTLRNTIYF
TRBV20-1	18	CSAGISGKGFLRNQPQHF
TRBV6-6	16	CASSSQGVVSNQPQHF
TRBV18	15	CASSPPEGQRYGYTF
TRBV12-3/TRBV12-4	13	CASSLVGYNEQFF
TRBV20-1	12	CSVTDNGYEQYF
TRBV7-2	15	CASSPRLRAQETQYF
TRBV30	15	CAWSRLAGFTDTQYF
TRBV18	17	CASSPRRDGTGRNIQYF
TRBV20-1	13	CSAAGTARHEQYF
TRBV28	13	CASLLGSSYEQYF
TRBV29-1	15	CTAPGTGGFADTQYF
TRBV9	15	CASSVGGDSNQPQHF
TRBV4-3	17	CASSQDRTGRGGEKLFF
TRBV27	12	CASSSKWNTQYF
TRBV6-6	15	CASSPPTLKGAEAFF
TRBV27	14	CASSLSLRPYEQYF
TRBV5-5	12	CASNGQNNEQFF
TRBV12-3/TRBV12-4	14	CASSLQGWIREQYF
TRBV6-6	14	CASSISDRVNEQFF
TRBV27	14	CASSFGDSSNEQFF
TRBV12-3/TRBV12-4	15	CASSISDGSSYEQYF
TRBV6-1	15	CASSEELASTYEQYF
TRBV28	13	CASTPPFGNIQYF
TRBV7-7	12	CASSDDTDTQYF
TRBV12-3/TRBV12-4	14	CASSSRTGSFGAFF
TRBV5-1	14	CASRAGTGNTEAFF
TRBV5-1	16	CASSFSGGTIRDTQYF
TRBV28	15	CASREKTGEGTEAFF
TRBV4-1	13	CASSHGFNYGYTF
TRBV29-1	13	CSVEDLGRGGYTF
TRBV9	13	CASSVAVGTEAFF